This TCR beta chain comes out of a study of T cell responses to AZD1222 COVID-19 vaccine. Looking at the study overall: Second doses were pooled across both intervals (about 4 or about 12 weeks).

Study-wide results and limits: Donors skewed white British and female; clonal diversity was possibly underestimated. Every sample of the repertoires postdated the peak T cell response.

About this clone itself: Its antigen is currently unknown.

Here immunoSEQ multiplex PCR was the method, and the copy in TCRdb shows in-frame clones only, minus some. Among around 110,000 clones listed, around 82% were seen once. Trimming took off 2 bases at V and 5 bases at J, with 25 bases between the two ends. This CDR3 region has 19 residues. CDR1 and CDR2 (germline): LNHDA, SQIVND (reference sequence). This TCR was recovered from an adult in good health. This chain uses TRBV19 with TRBJ2-1; D may match TRBD1 or TRBD2 (5 bases each). The sequences come from peripheral blood, collected on day 0 of AZD1222 vaccination. The CDR3 protein is CASSISPGTDQWKDNEQFF. CDR3 DNA: TGTGCCAGTAGTATAAGTCCCGGGACGGATCAATGGAAGGACAATGAGCAGTTCTTC.